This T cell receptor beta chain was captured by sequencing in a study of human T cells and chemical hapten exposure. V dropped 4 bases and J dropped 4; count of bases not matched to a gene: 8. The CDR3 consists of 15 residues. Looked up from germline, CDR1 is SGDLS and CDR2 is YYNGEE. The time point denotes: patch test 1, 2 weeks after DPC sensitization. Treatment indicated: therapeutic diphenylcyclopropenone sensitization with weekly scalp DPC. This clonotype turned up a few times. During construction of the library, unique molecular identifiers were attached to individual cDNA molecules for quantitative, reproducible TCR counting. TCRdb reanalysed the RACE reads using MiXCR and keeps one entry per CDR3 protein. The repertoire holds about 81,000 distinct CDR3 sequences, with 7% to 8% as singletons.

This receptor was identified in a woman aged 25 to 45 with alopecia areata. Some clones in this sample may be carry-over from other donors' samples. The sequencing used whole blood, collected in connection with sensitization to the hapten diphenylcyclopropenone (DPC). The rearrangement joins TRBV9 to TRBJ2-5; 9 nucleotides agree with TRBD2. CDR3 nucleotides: TGTGCCAGCAGCAGGGGACTAGCAGTGGCAGAGACCCAGTACTTC. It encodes CASSRGLAVAETQYF.